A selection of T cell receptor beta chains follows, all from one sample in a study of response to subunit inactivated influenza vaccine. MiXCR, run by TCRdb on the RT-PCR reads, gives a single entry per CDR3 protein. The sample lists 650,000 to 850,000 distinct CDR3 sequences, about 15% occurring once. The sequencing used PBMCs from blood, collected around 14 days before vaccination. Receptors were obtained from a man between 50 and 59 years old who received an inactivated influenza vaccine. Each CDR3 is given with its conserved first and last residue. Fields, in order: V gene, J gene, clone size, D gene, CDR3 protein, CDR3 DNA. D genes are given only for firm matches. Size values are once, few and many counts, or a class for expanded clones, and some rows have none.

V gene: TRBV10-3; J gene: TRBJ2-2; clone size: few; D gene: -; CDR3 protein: CAISVGEAGELFF; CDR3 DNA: TGTGCCATCAGTGTGGGGGAAGCCGGGGAGCTGTTTTTT
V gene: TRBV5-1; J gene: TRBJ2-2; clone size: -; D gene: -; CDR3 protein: CASSDRDRTGELFF; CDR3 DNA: TGCGCCAGCAGCGATCGGGACCGAACCGGGGAGCTGTTTTTT
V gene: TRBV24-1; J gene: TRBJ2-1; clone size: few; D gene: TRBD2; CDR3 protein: CATGTSGNNEQFF; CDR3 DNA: TGTGCCACGGGGACTAGCGGAAACAATGAGCAGTTCTTC
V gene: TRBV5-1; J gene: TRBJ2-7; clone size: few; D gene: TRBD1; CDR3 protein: CASSEMTGSPYEQYF; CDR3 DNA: TGCGCCAGCAGCGAAATGACAGGGTCTCCCTACGAGCAGTACTTC
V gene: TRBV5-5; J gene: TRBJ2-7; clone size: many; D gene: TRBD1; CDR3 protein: CASSLRTGAREQYF; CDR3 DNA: TGTGCCAGCAGCTTGCGGACAGGGGCGCGGGAGCAGTACTTC
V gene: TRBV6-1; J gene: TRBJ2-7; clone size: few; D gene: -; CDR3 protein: CASSIRHGGSYEQYF; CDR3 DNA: TGTGCCAGCAGTATCCGACATGGGGGTTCCTACGAGCAGTACTTC
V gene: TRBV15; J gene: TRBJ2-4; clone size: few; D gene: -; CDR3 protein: CATSREGGVNIQYF; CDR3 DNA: TGTGCCACCAGCAGAGAGGGAGGTGTCAACATTCAGTACTTC
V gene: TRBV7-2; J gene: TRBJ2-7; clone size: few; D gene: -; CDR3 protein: CASSLAPWGGISYEQYF; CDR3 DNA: TGTGCCAGCAGCTTAGCGCCGTGGGGGGGCATCTCCTACGAGCAGTACTTC
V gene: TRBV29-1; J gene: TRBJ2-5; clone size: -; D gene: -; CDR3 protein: CSVAQNQETQYF; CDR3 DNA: TGCAGCGTTGCCCAGAACCAAGAGACCCAGTACTTC
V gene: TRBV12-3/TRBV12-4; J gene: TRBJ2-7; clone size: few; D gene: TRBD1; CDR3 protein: CASSRGQGVSSYEQYF; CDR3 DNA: TGTGCCAGCAGCAGAGGACAGGGGGTGAGCTCCTACGAGCAGTACTTC
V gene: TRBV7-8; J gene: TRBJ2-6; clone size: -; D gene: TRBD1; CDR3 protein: CASGGQGFGANVLTF; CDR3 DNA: TGTGCCAGCGGCGGACAGGGGTTTGGGGCCAACGTCCTGACTTTC
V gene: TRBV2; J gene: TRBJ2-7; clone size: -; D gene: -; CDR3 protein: CASSEYQGPSYEQYF; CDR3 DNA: TGTGCCAGCAGTGAGTACCAGGGGCCTTCCTACGAGCAGTACTTC
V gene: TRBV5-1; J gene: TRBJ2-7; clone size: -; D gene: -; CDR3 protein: CASSVGQSYEQYF; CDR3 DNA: TGCGCCAGCAGCGTCGGACAGTCCTACGAGCAGTACTTC
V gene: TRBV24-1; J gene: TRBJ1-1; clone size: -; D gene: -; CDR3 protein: CATSDDRIGTHPDFMNTEAFF; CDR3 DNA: TGTGCCACCAGTGATGACCGGATCGGGACCCACCCGGACTTTATGAACACTGAAGCTTTCTTT
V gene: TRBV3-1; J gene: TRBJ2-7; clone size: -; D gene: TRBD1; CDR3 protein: CASSLGQGISYEQYF; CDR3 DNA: TGTGCCAGCAGCCTGGGACAGGGGATATCCTACGAGCAGTACTTC
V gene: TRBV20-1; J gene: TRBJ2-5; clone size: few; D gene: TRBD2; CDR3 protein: CSASVAGGGRETQYF; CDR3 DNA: TGCAGTGCTTCGGTCGCGGGGGGCGGTCGGGAGACCCAGTACTTC
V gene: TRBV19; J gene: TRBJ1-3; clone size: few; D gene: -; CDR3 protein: CASSIGWRGKKTGNTIYF; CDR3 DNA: TGTGCCAGTAGTATTGGATGGAGGGGGAAGAAGACTGGAAACACCATATATTTT
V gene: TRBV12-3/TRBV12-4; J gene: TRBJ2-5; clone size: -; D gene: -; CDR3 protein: CASSRTPKQETQYF; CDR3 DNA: TGTGCCAGCAGTCGGACCCCTAAACAAGAGACCCAGTACTTC
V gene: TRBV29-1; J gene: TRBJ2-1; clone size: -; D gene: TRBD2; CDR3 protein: CSVSGSNWNEQFF; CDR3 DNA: TGCAGCGTTAGCGGGAGTAATTGGAATGAGCAGTTCTTC
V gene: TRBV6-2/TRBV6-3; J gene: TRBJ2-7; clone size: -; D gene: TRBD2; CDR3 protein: CASSYPGGLASSYEQYF; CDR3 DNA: TGTGCCAGCAGTTACCCGGGGGGACTAGCGAGCTCCTACGAGCAGTACTTC
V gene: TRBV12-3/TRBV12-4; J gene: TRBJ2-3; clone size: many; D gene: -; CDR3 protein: CASSLGTATDTQYF; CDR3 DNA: TGTGCCAGCAGTTTAGGGACTGCCACAGATACGCAGTATTTT
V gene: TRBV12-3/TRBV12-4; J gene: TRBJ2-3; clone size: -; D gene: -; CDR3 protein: CAISPAHSPDTQYF; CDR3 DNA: TGTGCCATCTCCCCGGCGCACAGCCCTGATACGCAGTATTTT
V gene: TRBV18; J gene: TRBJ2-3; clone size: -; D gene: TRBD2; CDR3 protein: CASSPGGGPTDTQYF; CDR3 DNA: TGTGCCAGCTCACCAGGCGGGGGACCCACAGATACGCAGTATTTT
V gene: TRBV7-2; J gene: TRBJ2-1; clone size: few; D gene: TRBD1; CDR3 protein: CASSLDRVSPTSQFF; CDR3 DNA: TGTGCCAGCAGTCTGGACAGGGTTTCCCCAACATCGCAGTTCTTC
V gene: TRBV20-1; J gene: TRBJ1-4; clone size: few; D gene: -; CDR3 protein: CSAILSGGGEKLFF; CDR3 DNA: TGCAGTGCTATCCTATCCGGAGGAGGCGAAAAACTGTTTTTT
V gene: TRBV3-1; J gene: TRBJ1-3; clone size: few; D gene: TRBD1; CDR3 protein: CASSRPGQGARGNTIYF; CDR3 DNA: TGTGCCAGCAGCCGACCGGGACAGGGGGCGCGTGGAAACACCATATATTTT
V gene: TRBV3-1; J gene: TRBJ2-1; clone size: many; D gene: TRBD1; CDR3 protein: CASSVQTGTGGNEQFF; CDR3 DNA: TGTGCCAGCAGCGTCCAAACAGGGACAGGGGGCAATGAGCAGTTCTTC
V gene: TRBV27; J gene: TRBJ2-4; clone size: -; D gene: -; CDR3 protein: CASSLIRGPLYF; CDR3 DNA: TGTGCCAGCAGTTTAATACGGGGGCCTCTGTACTTC
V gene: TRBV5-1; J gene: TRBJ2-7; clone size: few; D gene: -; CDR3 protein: CASRLQGSTYEQYF; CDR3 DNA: TGCGCCAGCAGGTTACAGGGTTCCACCTACGAGCAGTACTTC
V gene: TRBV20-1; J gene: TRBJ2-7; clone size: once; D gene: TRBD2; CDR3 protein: CSARDRDYLYEQYF; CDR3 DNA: TGCAGTGCTAGAGATCGGGACTATCTCTACGAGCAGTACTTC
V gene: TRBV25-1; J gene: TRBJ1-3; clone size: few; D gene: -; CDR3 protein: CASSEPGSGNTIYF; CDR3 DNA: TGTGCCAGCAGTGAACCCGGCTCTGGAAACACCATATATTTT
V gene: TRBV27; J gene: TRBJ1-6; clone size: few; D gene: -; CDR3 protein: CASSFGDYNSPLHF; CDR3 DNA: TGTGCCAGCAGTTTTGGCGACTATAATTCACCCCTCCACTTT
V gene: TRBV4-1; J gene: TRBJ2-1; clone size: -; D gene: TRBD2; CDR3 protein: CASSHGVAGVSYNEQFF; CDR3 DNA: TGCGCCAGCAGCCACGGGGTAGCGGGGGTCTCCTACAATGAGCAGTTCTTC
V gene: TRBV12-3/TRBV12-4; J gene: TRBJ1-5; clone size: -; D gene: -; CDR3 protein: CASTRTGGGQPQHF; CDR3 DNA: TGTGCCAGCACCCGGACGGGGGGGGGTCAGCCCCAGCATTTT
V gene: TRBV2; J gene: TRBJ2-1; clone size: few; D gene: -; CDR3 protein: CANTDRPNEQFF; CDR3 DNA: TGTGCCAATACGGACAGACCCAATGAGCAGTTCTTC
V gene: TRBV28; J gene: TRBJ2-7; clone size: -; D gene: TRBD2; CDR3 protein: CASSQLAGGISYEQYF; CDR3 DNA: TGTGCCAGCAGTCAACTAGCGGGAGGGATCTCCTACGAGCAGTACTTC
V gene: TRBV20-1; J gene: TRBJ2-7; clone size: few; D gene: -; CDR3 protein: CSGLLEAYEQYF; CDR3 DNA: TGCAGTGGGTTACTAGAAGCTTACGAGCAGTACTTC
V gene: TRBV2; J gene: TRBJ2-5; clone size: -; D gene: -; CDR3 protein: CASSSNPGPETQYF; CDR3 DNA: TGTGCCAGCAGTTCGAACCCGGGACCGGAGACCCAGTACTTC